Following are 20 T cell receptor beta chains from one sample sequenced in a study of identical twins. TCRdb re-derived calls from the 5' RACE reads in MiXCR, one entry per CDR3 protein. The table includes approximately 1.8 million distinct CDR3 sequences, under 35% detected once. Sequencing input: cord blood. These receptors all stem from a newborn girl in good health.

About this clonotype itself: Just one base apart from a much larger clone, this may be a read error. This chain's CDR3 is CAIRTQETRYF. The CDR3 region has the DNA TGTGCCATCAGGACACAAGAGACCCGGTACTTC. The chain employs TRBV10-3 and TRBJ2-5; D not resolved. CDR3 length equals 11 residues. The V gene's germline CDR1 is ENHRY and CDR2 SYGVKD.

This rearrangement joins TRBV6-5 to TRBJ1-5; D not resolved. V was pared by 0 bases and J by 0 bases, with 6 bases between. CDR3 length equals 15 residues. The germline V gene has CDR1 MNHEY and CDR2 SVGAGI. The CDR3 DNA reads as TGTGCCAGCAGTTACTCGAGGTATAGCAATCAGCCCCAGCATTTT. As protein: CASSYSRYSNQPQHF.

The chain is built from TRBV25-1 and TRBJ2-1; D remains unclear. The CDR3 extends over 13 amino acids. Germline CDR1 reads MGHDK; CDR2 reads SYGVNS. V lost 4 bases, J lost 13 bases, and 17 bases lay in between. This CDR3 reads CASSVDTYRVQFF. CDR3 DNA sequence: TGTGCCAGCAGTGTGGATACCTACCGTGTTCAGTTCTTC. Drawing the rest from reference TRBV25-1 and TRBJ2-1, the complete variable domain is EADIYQTPRYLVIGTGKKITLECSQTMGHDKMYWYQQDPGMELHLIHYSYGVNSTEKGDLSSESTVSRIRTEHFPLTLESARPSHTSQYLCASSVDTYRVQFFGPGTRLTVL.

This clonotype has at least ten counts. The chain combines TRBV4-2 with TRBJ2-1, with 11 bases lining up with TRBD2. There are 15 residues in the CDR3. Germline V gene lookup returns CDR1 LGHNA and CDR2 YNFKEQ. The V segment lost 1 base and the J segment 7 bases; nucleotides outside the gene matches: 3. The CDR3 DNA reads as TGTGCCAGCAGCCAAGCGGCTAGCGGGAGGAATGAGCAGTTCTTC. Amino acids: CASSQAASGRNEQFF.

This clonotype turned up a few times. V is TRBV10-3 and J is TRBJ1-2; TRBD1 matches at 9 bases. This CDR3 contains 15 residues. Per the germline V gene, CDR1 is ENHRY and CDR2 is SYGVKD. The J segment lost 3 bases and the V segment lost 5 bases, leaving 7 bases of the junction unmatched. The CDR3 nucleotides read TGTGCCATCAGTAAAGCACAGGGGGCGGACTATGGCTACACCTTC. Protein product: CAISKAQGADYGYTF.

The chain has TRBV27 and TRBJ1-5; perhaps TRBD1 as D (5 bases). The CDR3 is 17 residues long. Germline V gene sequence: CDR1 MNHEY, CDR2 SMNVEV (reference sequence). V lost 7 bases, J lost 1 base, and 20 bases lay in between. The CDR3 sequence: CASIKKGQGRSNQPQHF. The CDR3 DNA follows: TGTGCCAGCATTAAAAAGGGGCAGGGTAGGAGCAATCAGCCCCAGCATTTT.

This chain connects TRBV4-2 to TRBJ2-3, with D possibly being TRBD2 (6 bases). CDR1 and CDR2 (germline): LGHNA, YNFKEQ. V lost 2 bases and J 1 base, leaving 16 bases between the germline ends. The CDR3 contains 17 residues. CDR3 amino acids: CASSQPRLVGRTDTQYF. CDR3 sequence (DNA): TGTGCCAGCAGCCAACCGAGACTAGTGGGGCGCACAGATACGCAGTATTTT.

J is TRBJ2-1 and V is TRBV3-1, with TRBD2 matching over 7 bases. CDR1 LGHDT and CDR2 YNNKEL come from the germline V gene (reference sequence). The CDR3 is made up of 17 amino acids. V lost 1 base, J lost 2 bases, and 8 bases stayed unmatched. CDR3 sequence (DNA): TGTGCCAGCAGCCAAGCGGGACTACTCAATACCTACAATGAGCAGTTCTTC. This sequence encodes CASSQAGLLNTYNEQFF.

CDR3 sequence reads: CASSQAASGSIYEQYF. The CDR3 nucleotides read TGCGCCAGCAGCCAAGCGGCTAGCGGGAGTATATACGAGCAGTACTTC. The genes are TRBV4-1 and TRBJ2-7, with 10 bases lining up with TRBD2. Germline trimming cut 1 base from V and 4 bases from J; bases unmatched to any gene: 7. CDR1 is MGHRA and CDR2 is YSYEKL in the germline V gene. The CDR3 runs to 16 residues.

The gene calls are TRBV30 and TRBJ2-3; TRBD2 aligns across 11 bases. Germline CDR1 and CDR2: GTSNPN and SVGIG (reference sequence). This CDR3 comprises 18 residues. The J segment lost 4 bases and the V segment lost 5 bases, leaving 17 bases of the junction unmatched. DNA for the CDR3: TGTGCCTGGTTGGGACCGGGACTAGCGGTTCCTTGGGCAGATACGCAGTATTTT. The encoded protein is CAWLGPGLAVPWADTQYF.

V is TRBV9 and J is TRBJ2-6, with D perhaps matching TRBD1 (5 bases). The CDR3 is 16 residues long. Germline V lookup: CDR1 SGDLS, CDR2 YYNGEE. The ends were cut back, 0 bases at V and 0 bases at J, with 7 bases in the middle. The CDR3 DNA follows: TGTGCCAGCAGCGTAGCGACAGTCTCTGGGGCCAACGTCCTGACTTTC. Its protein product is CASSVATVSGANVLTF.

The table lists this clonotype with a few counts. This may come from a read error, since a much larger clone is one base off. V is TRBV6-1 and J is TRBJ1-2; D call uncertain. CDR1 is MNHNS, CDR2 SASEGT, per germline. This CDR3 comprises 12 residues. The ends were cut back, 1 base at V and 4 bases at J, with 4 bases in the middle. The CDR3 reads CASSEVPYGYTF. In DNA, the CDR3 is TGTGCCAGCAGTGAAGTCCCCTATGGCTACACCTTC.

The rearrangement links TRBV27 to TRBJ2-1, with 14 bases that match TRBD2. Germline CDR1 reads MNHEY; CDR2 reads SMNVEV (reference sequence). The CDR3 runs to 17 residues. J lost 8 bases, V lost 3 bases, and 9 bases had no gene match. The CDR3: CASSFGTSGSLLDEQFF. The CDR3 bases are TGTGCCAGCAGTTTTGGGACTAGCGGGAGTCTATTGGATGAGCAGTTCTTC.

This rearrangement joins TRBV20-1 to TRBJ2-1, with 9 bases lining up with TRBD2. Per the germline V gene, CDR1 is DFQATT and CDR2 is SNEGSKA (reference sequence). The CDR3 loop spans 14 amino acids. With 6 bases clipped from V and 9 bases from J, the junction kept 12 bases outside the gene matches. CDR3 nucleotides: TGCAGTGCCTTAAATAGCGGGAGTGGCTTTGAGCAGTTCTTC. Translating gives CSALNSGSGFEQFF.

This clonotype was seen a handful of times. This sequence joins TRBV7-2 and TRBJ2-1; 8 bases are a match to TRBD2. V trimming: 5 bases; J trimming: 5 bases; junction bases outside the gene matches: 5. Germline CDR1 is SGHTA and CDR2 is FQGNSA. This CDR3 is 14 amino acids long. CDR3 sequence (DNA): TGTGCCAGCAGCGGACGGGGGGGACACAATGAGCAGTTCTTC. It is translated as CASSGRGGHNEQFF.

Regarding this clonotype: This could be a read error, since a much larger clone is one nucleotide away. This chain connects TRBV4-1 to TRBJ1-2, with D maybe TRBD1 (5 bases). From germline, CDR1 is MGHRA and CDR2 YSYEKL. The CDR3 has 14 amino acids. CDR3 sequence reads: CASSQESGSYGCTF. CDR3 nucleotides: TGCGCCAGCAGCCAAGAATCAGGGAGCTATGGCTGCACCTTC.

Turning to this clonotype: With a much larger clone just one base away, this may be a read error. The rearrangement joins TRBV5-1 to TRBJ2-1; 11 bases agree with TRBD2. Per the germline V gene, CDR1 is SGHRS and CDR2 is YFSETQ. After removal of 10 bases from V and 3 bases from J, the junction contained 9 bases not matched to a gene. This CDR3 has 15 amino acids. In DNA, the CDR3 is TGCGCCTGCACCCTGGGACTAGCGGACTACAATGAGCAGTTCTTC. Translated, it gives CACTLGLADYNEQFF. The whole variable domain, remainder taken from reference TRBV5-1 and TRBJ2-1, is KAGVTQTPRYLIKTRGQQVTLSCSPISGHRSVSWYQQTPGQGLQFLFEYFSETQRNKGNFPGRFSGRQFSNSRSEMNVSTLELGDSALYLCACTLGLADYNEQFFGPGTRLTVL.

To note about this clonotype: This sequence may be a read error, since a much larger clone differs from it by one base. This sequence joins TRBV4-2 and TRBJ2-1, with unresolved D. The CDR3 covers 15 residues. The germline CDR1 and CDR2 sequences are LGHNA and YNFKEQ. DNA for the CDR3: TGTGCCTGCAGCCAAGATAGGGTCCCCTACAATGAGCAGTTCTTC. Translation gives CACSQDRVPYNEQFF.

This clonotype has only a few counts. This sequence joins TRBV29-1 and TRBJ2-3; D is unresolved. The CDR3 runs 11 residues. V shed 8 bases and J shed 0 bases, with 6 bases lying between them. CDR1 is SQVTM, CDR2 ANQGSEA, per germline. CDR3 coding DNA: TGCAGCTGCCGCAGCACAGATACGCAGTATTTT. Its translation is CSCRSTDTQYF.

This sequence joins TRBV6-1 and TRBJ1-5; D gene uncertain. CDR3 length: 12 residues. CDR1 is MNHNS, CDR2 SASEGT, per germline. The V and J ends lost 4 bases and 7 bases respectively, with 8 bases between them. The CDR3 nucleotides are TGTGCCAGCAGTGCCCGGGAGCAGCCCCAGCATTTT. The encoded protein is CASSAREQPQHF.